The entry below gives a single TCR beta chain sequence along with its context. Its target is unknown. The data belong to a study of vaccination effects on CD4 cells after COVID-19. Repertoires were generated with immunoSEQ multiplex PCR, while TCRdb's copy carries only in-frame clones and drops some. The sample lists under 80,000 clones, around 70% occurring once. Trimming stripped 4 bases from V and 10 bases from J, with 14 bases between. CDR3 length: 14 residues. Per the germline V gene, CDR1 is MNHEY and CDR2 is SVGAGI. Antigen-specific CD4+ T cells expanded by the ViraFEST assay with viral peptide pools were then sequenced. Cultured cells yielded isolated CD4+ T cells after 10 days.

The chain links TRBV6-5 to TRBJ1-6; D possibly corresponds to TRBD1 (5 bases). The receptor was isolated from a human donor who received a COVID-19 vaccine. The input for sequencing was CD4+ T cells from PBMCs cultured with HCoV-229E spike peptides, taken before COVID-19 vaccination. The CDR3 DNA reads TGTGCCAGCAGTTCTCTCCAGGGTCGATCACCCCTCCACTTT. It is translated as CASSSLQGRSPLHF.